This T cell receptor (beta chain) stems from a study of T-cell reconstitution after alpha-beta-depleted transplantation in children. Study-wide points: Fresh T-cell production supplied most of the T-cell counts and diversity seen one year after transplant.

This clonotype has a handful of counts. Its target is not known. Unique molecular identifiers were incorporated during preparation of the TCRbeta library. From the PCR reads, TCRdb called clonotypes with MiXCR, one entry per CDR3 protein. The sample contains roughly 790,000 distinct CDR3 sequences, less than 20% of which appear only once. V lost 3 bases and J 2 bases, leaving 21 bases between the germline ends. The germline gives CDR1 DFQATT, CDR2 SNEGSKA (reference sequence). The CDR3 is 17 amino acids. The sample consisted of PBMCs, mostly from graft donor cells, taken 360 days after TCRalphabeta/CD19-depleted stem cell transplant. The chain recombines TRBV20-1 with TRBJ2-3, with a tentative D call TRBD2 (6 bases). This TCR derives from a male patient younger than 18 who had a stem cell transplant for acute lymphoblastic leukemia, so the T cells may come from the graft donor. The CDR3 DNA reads TGCAGTGCTAGTGGACCCCCTAGGAGGGGCCTCACAGATACGCAGTATTTT. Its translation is CSASGPPRRGLTDTQYF.